This TCR beta chain came from a study of cytomegalovirus exposure and HLA in healthy donors. It was with 60 Vbeta and 13 Jbeta primers that the PCR ran. Here immunoSEQ multiplex PCR was the method, and the copy in TCRdb shows in-frame clones only, minus some. The specimen's table records 130,000 or so clones. With V trimmed by 5 bases and J by 7 bases, 10 bases remained unmatched. Germline CDR1 SEHNR, CDR2 FQNEAQ (reference sequence). CDR3 size: 14 residues. The clonotype was recovered from a woman aged 40 to 49 in good health and CMV-seronegative. Sequenced: PBMCs. The J gene is TRBJ2-7, the V gene TRBV7-9; TRBD1 agrees at 8 bases. The CDR3: CASSRDRFRGEQYV. The CDR3 DNA sequence: TGTGCCAGCAGCAGGGACAGGTTCCGGGGAGAGCAGTACGTC.